Each of the 19 T cell receptor beta chains below was sequenced from the same sample in a study of cytomegalovirus exposure and HLA in healthy donors. This PCR relied on a set of 60 Vbeta primers and 13 Jbeta primers. Libraries were prepared by immunoSEQ multiplex PCR; TCRdb keeps only in-frame clonotypes and omits some of them. The sample includes 130,000 or so clones. The sample consisted of PBMCs. The receptors shown here come from a woman in her forties in good health and CMV-seronegative.

CDR3 amino acids: CASSLDKDTQYF. CDR3 DNA sequence: TGTGCCAGCAGCTTAGATAAAGATACGCAGTATTTT. The genes are TRBV11-1 and TRBJ2-3; D ambiguous. CDR1 and CDR2 (germline): SGHAT, FQDESV (reference sequence). CDR3 length: 12 residues. V was trimmed by 1 base and J by 5 bases, leaving 4 bases between them.

The chain recombines TRBV5-1 with TRBJ1-2; D unclear. Looked up from germline, CDR1 is SGHRS and CDR2 is YFSETQ. Trimming stripped 4 bases from V and 1 base from J, with 17 bases between. The CDR3 length is 16 residues. CDR3 in DNA: TGCGCCAGCAGCCTCCGTTTAGAGACAAATAACTATGGCTACACCTTC. This translates into CASSLRLETNNYGYTF.

The CDR3 spells CASSLTGGFGNTIYF. CDR3 bases: TGTGCCAGCAGTTTAACAGGGGGATTTGGAAACACCATATATTTT. V gene TRBV28 combines with J gene TRBJ1-3, with TRBD1 identical over 8 bases. Unmatched junction bases numbered 3, after V lost 2 bases and J lost 3 bases. Germline assignment: CDR1 MDHEN and CDR2 SYDVKM. The CDR3 contains 15 residues. Full variable domain (outside the CDR3, taken from reference TRBV28 and TRBJ1-3): DVKVTQSSRYLVKRTGEKVFLECVQDMDHENMFWYRQDPGLGLRLIYFSYDVKMKEKGDIPEGYSVSREKKERFSLILESASTNQTSMYLCASSLTGGFGNTIYFGEGSWLTVV.

The CDR3 here is CASSTGLAGGKETQYF. CDR3 in DNA: TGTGCCAGCAGCACGGGACTAGCGGGGGGTAAAGAGACCCAGTACTTC. V and J are TRBV7-2 and TRBJ2-5, with 15 bases that match TRBD2. The germline gives CDR1 SGHTA, CDR2 FQGNSA. The V segment lost 5 bases and the J segment 3 bases; nucleotides outside the gene matches: 4. This CDR3 has 16 amino acids.

The rearrangement joins TRBV9 to TRBJ1-6; weak D call: TRBD1 (5 bases). The CDR3 contains 14 residues. Trimming pared 3 bases from V and 9 bases from J, leaving 13 bases between. Per germline, CDR1 SGDLS and CDR2 YYNGEE. The CDR3: CASSADSGPSPLHF. For the CDR3, the DNA is TGTGCCAGCAGCGCCGACAGTGGGCCTTCACCCCTCCACTTT.

The chain links TRBV25-1 to TRBJ1-4; D ambiguous. CDR1 and CDR2 from the germline V gene are MGHDK and SYGVNS. The length of the CDR3 is 15 residues. Trimming stripped 5 bases from V and 4 bases from J, with 14 bases between. CDR3 sequence: CASSLNLGVNEKLFF. DNA of the CDR3: TGTGCCAGCAGTCTAAACCTCGGGGTTAATGAAAAACTGTTTTTT.

The chain employs TRBV4-3 and TRBJ1-5, with 7 bases matching TRBD1. Per the germline V gene, CDR1 is LGHNA and CDR2 is YSLEER. Trimming took 4 bases from V and 3 from J; bases not matched to a gene: 6. There are 15 residues in the CDR3. CDR3 loop: CASSRSTGNNQPQHF. In nucleotides, the CDR3 is TGCGCCAGCAGCCGGTCGACAGGGAACAATCAGCCCCAGCATTTT.

The chain recombines TRBV9 with TRBJ2-5, with TRBD1 identical over 8 bases. This CDR3 is 15 amino acids long. The germline V gene encodes CDR1 SGDLS and CDR2 YYNGEE. J gave up 6 bases and V 3 bases, and 10 bases lay outside the gene matches. The CDR3, as DNA: TGTGCCAGCAGCGCCGCAGGGGGCGTAGTAAAGACCCAGTACTTC. Its translation is CASSAAGGVVKTQYF.

This chain joins TRBV7-2 and TRBJ2-5, with 9 bases fitting TRBD2. This CDR3 region has 15 residues. The J segment lost 3 bases and the V segment lost 5 bases, leaving 7 bases of the junction unmatched. Germline CDR1 and CDR2: SGHTA and FQGNSA. CDR3 region: CASSKWASGEETQYF. The DNA of the CDR3 is TGTGCCAGCAGCAAGTGGGCTAGCGGGGAAGAGACCCAGTACTTC.

The V gene is TRBV15, the J gene TRBJ2-4; D perhaps matches TRBD2 (6 bases). This CDR3 is built from 13 residues. V gave up 1 base and J gave up 15 bases, with 16 bases separating them. Germline CDR1 and CDR2: LNHNV and YYDKDF (reference sequence). Here the CDR3 reads CATSRARDGEAYF. CDR3 nucleotides: TGTGCCACCAGCAGAGCCCGGGATGGGGAGGCGTACTTC.

The CDR3 DNA is TGTGCCAGTAGTATAGCTCCCAGACAGCCGAATCAGCCCCAGCATTTT. The encoded protein is CASSIAPRQPNQPQHF. This sequence joins TRBV19 and TRBJ1-5; D is perhaps TRBD1 (5 bases). The germline V gene encodes CDR1 LNHDA and CDR2 SQIVND (reference sequence). V was clipped by 1 base and J by 4 bases, with 14 bases between them. The CDR3 has 16 residues.

V usage is TRBV6-1 and J usage is TRBJ2-3; 7 bases are a match to TRBD2. The J segment lost 5 bases and the V segment lost 10 bases, leaving 9 bases of the junction unmatched. The CDR3 is made up of 13 amino acids. Germline assignment: CDR1 MNHNS and CDR2 SASEGT. CDR3 DNA: TGTGCCACCCAGCGGGGCCCCCGAGATACGCAGTATTTT. It yields the protein CATQRGPRDTQYF.

This chain connects TRBV2 to TRBJ2-7; perhaps TRBD1 as D (6 bases). The CDR3 loop spans 11 amino acids. Germline V gene sequence: CDR1 SNHLY, CDR2 FYNNEI. V lost 4 bases and J 9 bases, leaving 10 bases between the germline ends. The CDR3 region has the DNA TGTGCCAGCAGTGCAACAGGGCGGCAGTACGTC. This codes for CASSATGRQYV.

The V gene is TRBV4-3, the J gene TRBJ1-2, with a weak D call TRBD1 (5 bases). Trimming shortened V by 1 base and J by 8 bases, and 11 bases separated the two germline ends. Germline V gene data show CDR1 as LGHNA and CDR2 as YSLEER. The CDR3 is made up of 13 amino acids. The chain's CDR3 is CASSQGWGVGYTF. CDR3 coding DNA: TGCGCCAGCAGCCAAGGATGGGGGGTGGGCTACACCTTC.

The V gene is TRBV4-2, the J gene TRBJ2-2; D is uncertain. V shed 1 base and J shed 7 bases, with 10 bases lying between them. Germline CDR1 is LGHNA and CDR2 is YNFKEQ. This CDR3 comprises 14 residues. The CDR3 region has the DNA TGTGCCAGCAGCCAAGTATTGCCCAGCGGGGAGCTGTTTTTT. It yields the protein CASSQVLPSGELFF.

The chain recombines TRBV7-2 with TRBJ2-7; a weak D match, TRBD2 (5 bases). The CDR3 runs to 13 residues. Germline values: CDR1 SGHTA, CDR2 FQGNSA. Trimming pared 3 bases from V and 2 bases from J, leaving 8 bases between. In nucleotides, the CDR3 is TGTGCCAGCAGCTTCCGGGAAACCTACGAGCAGTACTTC. This sequence encodes CASSFRETYEQYF.

This chain links TRBV19 with TRBJ2-5, with 9 bases aligning to TRBD1. CDR3 length: 14 amino acids. Germline V lookup: CDR1 LNHDA, CDR2 SQIVND (reference sequence). V lost 5 bases to trimming and J lost 4 bases; unmatched junction nucleotides: 5. The CDR3 loop is CASSRTGEVETQYF. The CDR3 coding sequence is TGTGCCAGTAGTCGGACAGGGGAGGTAGAGACCCAGTACTTC.

The CDR3 bases are TGTGCCAGCAGTGATCCCGCGAACAGAGCGGGGGGACGAGATACGCAGTATTTT. Translation gives CASSDPANRAGGRDTQYF. The V and J genes are TRBV25-1 and TRBJ2-3; 9 bases align to TRBD2. The CDR3 has 18 residues. J was trimmed by 5 bases and V by 3 bases; bases with no gene match: 15. Germline CDR1 reads MGHDK; CDR2 reads SYGVNS.

The chain has TRBV7-2 and TRBJ1-1; perhaps TRBD1 as D (5 bases). The CDR3 extends over 14 amino acids. The germline gives CDR1 SGHTA, CDR2 FQGNSA. V shed 6 bases and J shed 5 bases, with 16 bases lying between them. The CDR3 is CASSSMEGMTEAFF. The CDR3 coding sequence is TGTGCCAGCAGTTCAATGGAGGGGATGACTGAAGCTTTCTTT.